Listed below are T cell receptor beta chains from one sample, sequenced in a study of cytomegalovirus exposure and HLA in healthy donors. The data were produced by immunoSEQ multiplex PCR, yet TCRdb's version contains in-frame clones alone and is incomplete. The profile shows about 100,000 clones, around 76% of them singletons. The sequencing input was PBMCs. All receptors derive from a man aged 35-49 years in good health and CMV-seropositive. Each CDR3 is given with its conserved first and last residue. Fields, in order: clone size, D gene, V gene, J gene, CDR3 protein, CDR3 DNA. A D gene is named only where the DNA matches it firmly. Size tells how often a clone was seen (once, few, many) or the class of an expanded clone, and some rows leave it out.

.	TRBD1	TRBV5-6	TRBJ1-5	CASSLGQGGQPQHF	TGTGCCAGCAGTTTGGGACAGGGAGGACAGCCCCAGCATTTT
.	TRBD2	TRBV7-2	TRBJ2-3	CASSLGLAGGLSTDTQYF	TGTGCCAGCAGCTTAGGGCTAGCGGGAGGCCTTAGCACAGATACGCAGTATTTT
.	TRBD1	TRBV6-6	TRBJ1-5	CASSPTGGNQPQHF	TGTGCCAGCAGTCCGACAGGGGGCAATCAGCCCCAGCATTTT
.	.	TRBV19	TRBJ2-5	CASSTWTGSPQETQYF	TGTGCCAGTAGTACGTGGACTGGAAGCCCTCAAGAGACCCAGTACTTC
once	.	TRBV7-2	TRBJ2-1	CASSLNRRPSSYNEQFF	TGTGCCAGCAGCCTCAACAGGCGCCCAAGCTCCTACAATGAGCAGTTCTTC
.	.	TRBV19	TRBJ1-5	CASSIDLNSNQPQHF	TGTGCCAGTAGTATAGATCTAAATAGCAATCAGCCCCAGCATTTT
.	.	TRBV7-9	TRBJ2-7	CASSFSLTGNYEQYF	TGTGCCAGCAGCTTTTCCTTGACGGGAAACTACGAGCAGTACTTC
once	.	TRBV28	TRBJ1-5	CASSLFRDDDNQPQHF	TGTGCCAGCAGTTTGTTCAGGGATGATGACAATCAGCCCCAGCATTTT
.	TRBD1	TRBV19	TRBJ1-1	CASSMPRQGGTRAFF	TGTGCCAGTAGTATGCCGCGACAGGGCGGAACTCGAGCTTTCTTT
few	TRBD2	TRBV7-8	TRBJ2-5	CASSPTLSGGFETQYF	TGTGCCAGCAGCCCTACTCTTAGCGGGGGGTTCGAGACCCAGTACTTC
.	TRBD1	TRBV15	TRBJ1-1	CATSRDSGGRAFF	TGTGCCACCAGCAGAGATTCAGGGGGACGAGCTTTCTTT
.	.	TRBV28	TRBJ2-7	CASHGGPDRKQYF	TGTGCCAGCCACGGGGGGCCGGACCGAAAGCAGTACTTC
.	.	TRBV19	TRBJ2-7	CASSINAGRDEQYF	TGTGCCAGTAGTATCAACGCGGGGCGTGACGAGCAGTACTTC
.	.	TRBV7-8	TRBJ1-4	CASSLDPRSVTEKLFF	TGTGCCAGCAGCTTAGACCCTAGATCAGTTACTGAAAAACTGTTTTTT
.	TRBD2	TRBV10-3	TRBJ2-3	CAISEFGGAEDTQYF	TGTGCCATCAGTGAGTTCGGGGGGGCCGAAGATACGCAGTATTTT
.	.	TRBV29-1	TRBJ1-1	CSTTPPDRGVTFEAFF	TGCAGCACCACCCCTCCGGACCGGGGGGTAACTTTTGAAGCTTTCTTT
.	.	TRBV10-3	TRBJ2-5	CAISESPRKEETQYF	TGTGCCATCAGTGAGTCCCCGCGGAAGGAAGAGACCCAGTACTTC
.	.	TRBV6-1	TRBJ1-2	CASSEEETEIYGYTF	TGTGCCAGCAGTGAAGAGGAGACGGAGATCTATGGCTACACCTTC